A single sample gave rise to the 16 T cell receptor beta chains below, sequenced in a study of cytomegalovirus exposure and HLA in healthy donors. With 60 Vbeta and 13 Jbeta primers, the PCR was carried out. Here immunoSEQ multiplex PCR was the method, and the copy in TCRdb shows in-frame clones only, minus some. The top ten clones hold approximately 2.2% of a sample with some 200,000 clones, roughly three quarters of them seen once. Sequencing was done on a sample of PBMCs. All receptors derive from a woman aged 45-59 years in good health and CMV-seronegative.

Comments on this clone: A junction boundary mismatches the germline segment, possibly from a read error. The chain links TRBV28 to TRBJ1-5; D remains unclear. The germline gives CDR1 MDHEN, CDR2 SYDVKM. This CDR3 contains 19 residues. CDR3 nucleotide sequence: TGTGCCAGCAGGTTATCCACGACGCGGAGTCCCCTTAGCAATCAGCCCCAGCATTTT. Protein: CASRLSTTRSPLSNQPQHF.

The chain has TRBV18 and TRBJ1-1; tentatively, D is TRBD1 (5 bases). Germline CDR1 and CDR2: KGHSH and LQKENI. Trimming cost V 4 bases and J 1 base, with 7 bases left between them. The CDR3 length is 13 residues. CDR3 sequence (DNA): TGTGCCAGCTCACAGGGGTCGAACACTGAAGCTTTCTTT. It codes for CASSQGSNTEAFF.

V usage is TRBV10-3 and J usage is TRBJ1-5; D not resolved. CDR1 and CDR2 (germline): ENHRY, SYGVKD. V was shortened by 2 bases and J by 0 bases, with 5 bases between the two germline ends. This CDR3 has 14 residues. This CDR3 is CAISEGDSNQPQHF. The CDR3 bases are TGTGCCATCAGTGAGGGAGATAGCAATCAGCCCCAGCATTTT.

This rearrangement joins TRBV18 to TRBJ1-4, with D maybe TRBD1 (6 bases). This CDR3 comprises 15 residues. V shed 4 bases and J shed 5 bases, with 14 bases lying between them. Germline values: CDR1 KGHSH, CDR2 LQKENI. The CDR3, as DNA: TGTGCCAGCTCACTACAGGGTCGCACAAATGAAAAACTGTTTTTT. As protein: CASSLQGRTNEKLFF.

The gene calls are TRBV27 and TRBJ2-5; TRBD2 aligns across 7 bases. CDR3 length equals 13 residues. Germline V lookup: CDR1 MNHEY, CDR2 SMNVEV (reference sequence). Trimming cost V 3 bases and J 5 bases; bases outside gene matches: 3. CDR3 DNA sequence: TGTGCCAGCAGTTTCGCGGGGGAGGAGACCCAGTACTTC. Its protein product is CASSFAGEETQYF.

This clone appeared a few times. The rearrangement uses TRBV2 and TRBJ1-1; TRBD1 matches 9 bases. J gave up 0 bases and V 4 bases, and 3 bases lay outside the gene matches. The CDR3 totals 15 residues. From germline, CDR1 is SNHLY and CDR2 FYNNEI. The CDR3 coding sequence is TGTGCCAGCAGTGCTGGGACAGGGATGAACACTGAAGCTTTCTTT. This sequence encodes CASSAGTGMNTEAFF.

The CDR3 spells CASSEGSRSADTQYF. CDR3 bases: TGTGCCAGCAGTGAAGGGTCCCGCTCGGCAGATACGCAGTATTTT. The chain joins TRBV2 to TRBJ2-3; D is ambiguous. Trimming cost V 1 base and J 4 bases, with 12 bases left between them. This CDR3 has 15 amino acids. Per the germline V gene, CDR1 is SNHLY and CDR2 is FYNNEI.

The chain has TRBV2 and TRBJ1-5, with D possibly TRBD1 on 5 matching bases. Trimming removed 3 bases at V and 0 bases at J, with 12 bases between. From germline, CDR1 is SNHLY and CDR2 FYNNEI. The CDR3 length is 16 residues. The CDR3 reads CASSEHQGLSNQPQHF. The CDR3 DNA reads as TGTGCCAGCAGTGAGCATCAGGGACTTAGCAATCAGCCCCAGCATTTT.

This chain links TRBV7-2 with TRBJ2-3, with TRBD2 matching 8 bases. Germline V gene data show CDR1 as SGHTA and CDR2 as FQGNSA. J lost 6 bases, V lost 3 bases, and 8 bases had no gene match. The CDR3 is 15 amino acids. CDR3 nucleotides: TGTGCCAGCAGCTTGTTAGGCGGGGGGATGGATACGCAGTATTTT. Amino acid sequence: CASSLLGGGMDTQYF.

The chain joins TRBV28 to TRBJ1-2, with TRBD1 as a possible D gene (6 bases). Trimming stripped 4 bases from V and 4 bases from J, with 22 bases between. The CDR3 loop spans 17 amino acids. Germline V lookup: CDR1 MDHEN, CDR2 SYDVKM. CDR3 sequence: CASSSTDNFDRPYGYTF. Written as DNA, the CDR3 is TGTGCCAGCAGTTCGACCGACAACTTTGACAGGCCCTATGGCTACACCTTC.

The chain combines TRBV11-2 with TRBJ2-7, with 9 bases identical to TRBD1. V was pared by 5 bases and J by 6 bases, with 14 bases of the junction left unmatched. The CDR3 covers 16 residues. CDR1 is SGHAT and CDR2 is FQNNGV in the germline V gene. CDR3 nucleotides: TGTGCCAGCAGCACGGTCCAGGGACAGGGATTATTCGAGCAGTACTTC. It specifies CASSTVQGQGLFEQYF.

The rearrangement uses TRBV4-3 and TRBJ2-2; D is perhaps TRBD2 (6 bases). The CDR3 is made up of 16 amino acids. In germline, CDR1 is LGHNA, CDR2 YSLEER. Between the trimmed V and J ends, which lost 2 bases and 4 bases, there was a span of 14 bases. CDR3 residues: CASSQSPAGTTGELFF. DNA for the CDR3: TGCGCCAGCAGCCAAAGTCCCGCGGGAACCACCGGGGAGCTGTTTTTT.

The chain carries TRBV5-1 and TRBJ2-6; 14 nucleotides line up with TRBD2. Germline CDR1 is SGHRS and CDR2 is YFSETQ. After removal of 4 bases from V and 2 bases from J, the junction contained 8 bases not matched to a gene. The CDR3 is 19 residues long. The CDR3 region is CASSNAGTSGRTGANVLTF. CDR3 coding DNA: TGCGCCAGCAGCAACGCCGGGACTAGCGGGAGAACTGGGGCCAACGTCCTGACTTTC.

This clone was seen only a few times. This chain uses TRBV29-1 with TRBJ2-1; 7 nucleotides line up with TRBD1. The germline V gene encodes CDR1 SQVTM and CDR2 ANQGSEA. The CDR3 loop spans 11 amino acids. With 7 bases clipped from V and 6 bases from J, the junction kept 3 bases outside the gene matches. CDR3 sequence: CSAGQTNEQFF. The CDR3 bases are TGCAGCGCGGGACAGACCAATGAGCAGTTCTTC.

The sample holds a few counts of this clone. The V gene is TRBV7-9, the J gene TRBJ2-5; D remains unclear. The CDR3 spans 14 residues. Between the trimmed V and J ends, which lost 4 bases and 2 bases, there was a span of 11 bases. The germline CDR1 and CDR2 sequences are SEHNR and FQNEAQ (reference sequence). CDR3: CASSSFEDQETQYF. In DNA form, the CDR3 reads TGTGCCAGCAGCTCCTTTGAGGATCAAGAGACCCAGTACTTC.

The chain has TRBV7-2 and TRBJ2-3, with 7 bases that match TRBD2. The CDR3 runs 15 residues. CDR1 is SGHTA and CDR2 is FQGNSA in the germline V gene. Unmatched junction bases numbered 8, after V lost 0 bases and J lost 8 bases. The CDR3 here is CASSLARESSVTQYF. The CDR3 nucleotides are TGTGCCAGCAGCTTAGCGCGGGAGTCATCGGTTACGCAGTATTTT.